The 18 T cell receptor beta chains below come from one sample, sequenced in a study of blood T cell repertoires in COVID-19. The repertoire was sequenced with immunoSEQ multiplex PCR; TCRdb's copy has only in-frame clones and lacks some. The sample contains over 250,000 clones, more than 70% of which appear only once. Input material: PBMCs or T cells enriched from blood (not recorded which). These receptors were taken from a woman between 55 and 75 years old in a cohort exposed to, infected with or recovered from COVID-19 (not recorded which).

This clone has a single count. The CDR3 reads CASSPGLAGSYNEQFF. The CDR3 DNA reads TGTGCCAGCAGTCCCGGACTAGCGGGCTCCTACAATGAGCAGTTCTTC. J is TRBJ2-1 and V is TRBV28; TRBD2 aligns across 11 bases. CDR1 MDHEN and CDR2 SYDVKM come from the germline V gene. The CDR3 contains 16 residues. J lost 0 bases, V lost 5 bases, and 3 bases had no gene match. Full variable domain (missing parts from reference TRBV28 and TRBJ2-1): DVKVTQSSRYLVKRTGEKVFLECVQDMDHENMFWYRQDPGLGLRLIYFSYDVKMKEKGDIPEGYSVSREKKERFSLILESASTNQTSMYLCASSPGLAGSYNEQFFGPGTRLTVL.

The chain carries TRBV18 and TRBJ1-1, with 8 bases that match TRBD1. J lost 6 bases, V lost 3 bases, and 12 bases had no gene match. The CDR3 is made up of 16 amino acids. Germline CDR1 and CDR2: KGHSH and LQKENI. In DNA, the CDR3 is TGTGCCAGCTCACCCATCGGGGCAGGGGGCATGTCTGAAGCTTTCTTT. Residues: CASSPIGAGGMSEAFF.

The genes are TRBV11-2 and TRBJ2-5; weak D call: TRBD2 (5 bases). The V gene's germline CDR1 is SGHAT and CDR2 FQNNGV. V gave up 4 bases and J gave up 3 bases, with 12 bases separating them. The CDR3 extends over 14 amino acids. The CDR3 is CASSSWRAEETQYF. DNA of the CDR3: TGTGCCAGCAGCTCCTGGAGAGCGGAAGAGACCCAGTACTTC.

This clone has only a few counts. The rearrangement uses TRBV2 and TRBJ2-1; D unclear. CDR3 size: 11 residues. V lost 7 bases to trimming and J lost 5 bases, with 6 bases between them. Germline V CDR1 and CDR2: SNHLY, FYNNEI. Here the CDR3 reads CASTRHNEQFF. CDR3 coding DNA: TGTGCCAGCACTAGACACAATGAGCAGTTCTTC.

The chain links TRBV15 to TRBJ2-1, with 8 bases aligning to TRBD2. The CDR3 totals 16 residues. Germline V CDR1 and CDR2: LNHNV, YYDKDF (reference sequence). V lost 5 bases to trimming and J lost 5 bases; unmatched junction nucleotides: 11. For the CDR3, the DNA is TGTGCCACCAGCGAAGCGGGAGACCAAAGTGACAATGAGCAGTTCTTC. This sequence encodes CATSEAGDQSDNEQFF. Complete variable domain (other parts from reference TRBV15 and TRBJ2-1): DAMVIQNPRYQVTQFGKPVTLSCSQTLNHNVMYWYQQKSSQAPKLLFHYYDKDFNNEADTPDNFQSRRPNTSFCFLDIRSPGLGDTAMYLCATSEAGDQSDNEQFFGPGTRLTVL.

The chain couples TRBV29-1 to TRBJ1-2; D gene unclear. V was cut by 4 bases and J by 5 bases, with 11 bases left in between. CDR1 SQVTM and CDR2 ANQGSEA come from the germline V gene. The CDR3 extends over 12 amino acids. CDR3 DNA: TGCAGCGTTGTGAACATGGCTTATGGCTACACCTTC. It translates to CSVVNMAYGYTF.

The genes are TRBV13 and TRBJ2-7; TRBD2 agrees at 10 bases. The CDR3 spans 15 residues. Germline loops: CDR1 PRHDT, CDR2 FYEKMQ (reference sequence). V lost 2 bases and J lost 5; bases outside the gene matches: 6. Here the CDR3 reads CASSLWASGRNEQYF. CDR3 nucleotide sequence: TGTGCCAGCAGCTTATGGGCTAGCGGGAGAAACGAGCAGTACTTC.

The chain links TRBV6-5 to TRBJ2-1, with 14 bases identical to TRBD2. V lost 9 bases to trimming and J lost 7 bases; unmatched junction nucleotides: 8. The length of the CDR3 is 15 residues. Germline V lookup: CDR1 MNHEY, CDR2 SVGAGI. The CDR3 protein is CASFLTSGRANEQFF. The CDR3 coding sequence is TGTGCCAGTTTCCTGACTAGCGGGAGGGCAAATGAGCAGTTCTTC.

This clone was seen a handful of times. The chain carries TRBV5-4 and TRBJ1-6, with D possibly TRBD1 on 5 matching bases. The V and J ends lost 4 bases and 6 bases respectively, with 11 bases between them. This CDR3 is built from 14 residues. Germline V lookup: CDR1 SGHNT, CDR2 YYREEE (reference sequence). The CDR3 DNA reads as TGTGCCAGCAGCCCCCGACAGACTAATTCACCCCTCCACTTT. Protein: CASSPRQTNSPLHF.

The sample holds one count of this clone. V gene TRBV2 combines with J gene TRBJ1-2; D unclear. The V gene lost 4 bases and the J gene lost 1 base, with 7 bases spanning the gap. The CDR3 is 13 amino acids. CDR1 SNHLY and CDR2 FYNNEI come from the germline V gene. Here the CDR3 reads CASSVRFNYGYTF. CDR3 coding DNA: TGTGCCAGCAGTGTGAGGTTTAACTATGGCTACACCTTC.

The V and J genes are TRBV28 and TRBJ2-7, with a possible D match to TRBD2 (6 bases). This CDR3 contains 15 residues. Germline V gene lookup returns CDR1 MDHEN and CDR2 SYDVKM. V lost 2 bases and J 0 bases, leaving 11 bases between the germline ends. The DNA for the CDR3 is TGTGCCAGCAGTTTAAATCGGCGGGACTCCTACGAGCAGTACTTC. Encoded protein: CASSLNRRDSYEQYF.

This clone came up a few times. This chain uses TRBV28 with TRBJ1-4; unclear D gene. CDR3 length: 17 amino acids. V gave up 1 base and J gave up 7 bases, with 19 bases separating them. Germline CDR1 and CDR2: MDHEN and SYDVKM. The CDR3 here is CASSLSRLSRRGEKLFF. DNA for the CDR3: TGTGCCAGCAGTTTATCTCGTCTCAGCCGCCGAGGTGAAAAACTGTTTTTT.

This clone has a handful of counts. The chain recombines TRBV24-1 with TRBJ2-7; 7 positions match TRBD2. The trim removed 4 bases at V and 11 bases at J, leaving 13 bases unmatched. Per germline, CDR1 KGHDR and CDR2 SFDVKD. The CDR3 covers 14 residues. CDR3 region: CATSDPGTARGEYF. The CDR3 nucleotides are TGTGCCACCAGTGACCCAGGGACGGCTCGGGGGGAGTACTTC.

The rearrangement links TRBV7-2 to TRBJ2-2, with 7 nucleotides matching TRBD2. CDR3 length equals 17 residues. J was trimmed by 7 bases and V by 1 base; bases with no gene match: 12. Germline V lookup: CDR1 SGHTA, CDR2 FQGNSA. The CDR3 DNA follows: TGTGCCAGCAGCTTAGTGCAGGCGGGAGTCGCGCGCGGGGAGCTGTTTTTT. This sequence encodes CASSLVQAGVARGELFF.

The chain recombines TRBV9 with TRBJ2-1, with TRBD2 as a possible D gene (7 bases). The CDR3 sequence is 16 residues long. Between the trimmed V and J ends, which lost 4 bases and 3 bases, there was a span of 17 bases. Germline CDR1 is SGDLS and CDR2 is YYNGEE. The CDR3 here is CASSPEGDYLYNEQFF. The CDR3 DNA reads TGTGCCAGCAGCCCGGAGGGGGACTACCTCTACAATGAGCAGTTCTTC.

This clone was recorded only once. The rearrangement uses TRBV19 and TRBJ2-1; TRBD1 aligns across 9 bases. V shed 4 bases and J 5 bases; nucleotides not matched to a gene: 9. The CDR3 loop spans 16 amino acids. From germline, CDR1 is LNHDA and CDR2 SQIVND (reference sequence). The CDR3 loop is CASSNTGTGMHNEQFF. The CDR3 DNA sequence: TGTGCCAGTAGTAACACCGGGACAGGGATGCACAATGAGCAGTTCTTC.

The DNA for the CDR3 is TGTGCCAGCAGAACCCAGGGGGACCATCAGCCCCAGCATTTT. Translated, it gives CASRTQGDHQPQHF. The chain has TRBV2 and TRBJ1-5; 7 bases line up with TRBD1. This CDR3 comprises 14 residues. Trimming removed 6 bases from V and 5 bases from J; junction bases left unmatched: 7. Germline values: CDR1 SNHLY, CDR2 FYNNEI.

The rearrangement links TRBV13 to TRBJ1-1, with TRBD1 as a possible D gene (6 bases). The CDR3 covers 14 residues. Germline V lookup: CDR1 PRHDT, CDR2 FYEKMQ (reference sequence). V lost 1 base to trimming and J lost 1 base, with 7 bases between them. The CDR3 DNA reads as TGTGCCAGCAGCTTAGACAGGGAGAACACTGAAGCTTTCTTT. Amino acid sequence: CASSLDRENTEAFF.